The 30 T cell receptor beta chains below come from one sample, sequenced in a study of PD-L1 blockade in urothelial cancer. Libraries were prepared by immunoSEQ multiplex PCR; TCRdb keeps only in-frame clonotypes and omits some of them. Of some 100,000 clones in the sample, more than 70% were seen once. Noted time point: pretreatment peripheral blood. Sample: PBMCs, taken around atezolizumab (anti-PD-L1) treatment. These receptors were collected from a woman aged 80 or older with urothelial cancer.

The CDR3 spells CASSPGTSGRGEQYF. The CDR3 DNA reads as TGCGCCAGCAGCCCAGGGACTAGCGGGAGAGGCGAGCAGTACTTC. This chain links TRBV5-1 with TRBJ2-7; TRBD2 aligns across 14 bases. Germline V lookup: CDR1 SGHRS, CDR2 YFSETQ. This CDR3 contains 15 residues. The V segment lost 4 bases and the J segment 6 bases; nucleotides outside the gene matches: 6.

V gene TRBV28 combines with J gene TRBJ2-7; 8 bases map to TRBD1. V was clipped by 5 bases and J by 0 bases; unmatched bases: 6. Germline V lookup: CDR1 MDHEN, CDR2 SYDVKM. This CDR3 comprises 15 residues. The CDR3 loop is CASSLWTGSSYEQYF. DNA of the CDR3: TGTGCCAGCAGTCTGTGGACAGGGAGCTCCTACGAGCAGTACTTC. Drawing the rest from reference TRBV28 and TRBJ2-7, the complete variable domain is DVKVTQSSRYLVKRTGEKVFLECVQDMDHENMFWYRQDPGLGLRLIYFSYDVKMKEKGDIPEGYSVSREKKERFSLILESASTNQTSMYLCASSLWTGSSYEQYFGPGTRLTVT.

The chain carries TRBV5-1 and TRBJ2-5; TRBD2 matches 13 bases. J was trimmed by 5 bases and V by 0 bases; bases with no gene match: 4. The CDR3 totals 16 residues. CDR1 and CDR2 (germline): SGHRS, YFSETQ. CDR3 in amino acids: CASSLGTSGRVETQYF. The CDR3 DNA reads as TGCGCCAGCAGCTTGGGGACTAGCGGGAGAGTGGAGACCCAGTACTTC.

The chain recombines TRBV15 with TRBJ2-7; 7 bases map to TRBD1. The germline V gene encodes CDR1 LNHNV and CDR2 YYDKDF (reference sequence). CDR3 length: 15 amino acids. The J segment lost 3 bases and the V segment lost 5 bases, leaving 10 bases of the junction unmatched. Here the CDR3 reads CATSVLGQADYEQYF. CDR3 DNA: TGTGCCACCAGCGTCTTAGGACAGGCAGACTACGAGCAGTACTTC.

V usage is TRBV19 and J usage is TRBJ2-7; weak D call: TRBD1 (6 bases). CDR3 length: 16 amino acids. Trimming took off 1 base at V and 4 bases at J, with 17 bases between the two ends. From germline, CDR1 is LNHDA and CDR2 SQIVND (reference sequence). The CDR3 DNA is TGTGCCAGTAGTATAGTCGGGACACCCGTTTCGTACGAGCAGTACTTC. Translating it yields CASSIVGTPVSYEQYF.

About this clone itself: Germline and junction disagree at one end, which may indicate a read error. V and J are TRBV28 and TRBJ2-7; 9 bases fit TRBD2. Germline V CDR1 and CDR2: MDHEN, SYDVKM. This CDR3 contains 14 residues. CDR3: CASTPLGGSGSGHF. CDR3 DNA: TGTGCCAGCACCCCCCTTGGCGGTAGCGGGAGTGGGCACTTC.

The rearrangement joins TRBV28 to TRBJ2-4; a weak D match, TRBD2 (5 bases). The germline V and J ends were trimmed by 2 bases and 7 bases, with 12 bases remaining between them. In germline, CDR1 is MDHEN, CDR2 SYDVKM. CDR3 length equals 14 residues. CDR3 coding DNA: TGTGCCAGCAGTTTAATCGGGGTGGGGAACATTCAGTACTTC. Translated: CASSLIGVGNIQYF.

The V call is TRBV19, the J call TRBJ1-2, with D maybe TRBD1 (6 bases). The germline V gene encodes CDR1 LNHDA and CDR2 SQIVND (reference sequence). V lost 7 bases, J lost 4 bases, and 10 bases lay in between. This CDR3 is 12 amino acids long. CDR3 sequence: CASTPTGYGYTF. CDR3 sequence (DNA): TGTGCCAGTACCCCGACAGGCTATGGCTACACCTTC.

The chain links TRBV18 to TRBJ2-3; 8 bases align to TRBD2. This CDR3 comprises 18 residues. J was trimmed by 1 base and V by 3 bases; bases with no gene match: 12. Germline CDR1 KGHSH, CDR2 LQKENI. CDR3 DNA: TGTGCCAGCTCACCGTCGGAAAAAAGCGGGAGAGGCACAGATACGCAGTATTTT. Amino acid sequence: CASSPSEKSGRGTDTQYF.

The chain recombines TRBV30 with TRBJ2-4; 8 nucleotides align to TRBD2. Germline V gives CDR1 GTSNPN, CDR2 SVGIG (reference sequence). Trimming cost V 3 bases and J 2 bases; bases outside gene matches: 9. The CDR3 extends over 16 amino acids. This CDR3 is CAWRREGAWSKNIQYF. DNA for the CDR3: TGTGCCTGGAGACGGGAGGGTGCGTGGTCCAAAAACATTCAGTACTTC.

This chain uses TRBV6-4 with TRBJ1-5; a weak D match, TRBD1 (6 bases). The germline V and J ends were trimmed by 2 bases and 3 bases, with 26 bases remaining between them. Germline V gene data show CDR1 as MRHNA and CDR2 as SNTAGT. The CDR3 runs to 20 residues. CDR3 region: CASSDNDLKDRIHPNQPQHF. DNA of the CDR3: TGTGCCAGCAGTGACAATGATTTAAAAGACAGGATTCACCCCAATCAGCCCCAGCATTTT.

The chain couples TRBV5-1 to TRBJ1-1; possible D gene TRBD1, 6 bases. Trimming removed 4 bases from V and 4 bases from J, with 17 bases in between. This CDR3 contains 15 residues. Germline V lookup: CDR1 SGHRS, CDR2 YFSETQ. This chain's CDR3 is CASSPGAPLGTEAFF. The CDR3 DNA follows: TGCGCCAGCAGCCCAGGGGCGCCTTTAGGCACTGAAGCTTTCTTT.

CDR3 in amino acids: CASRHRGGRNEQFF. The CDR3 DNA is TGCGCCAGCAGGCACAGGGGCGGGAGGAATGAGCAGTTCTTC. The chain joins TRBV10-2 to TRBJ2-1; D may be TRBD2 (8 bases). Germline lookup yields CDR1 WSHSY and CDR2 SAAADI. The CDR3 extends over 14 amino acids. Trimming removed 6 bases from V and 7 bases from J, with 16 bases in between.

The gene calls are TRBV11-3 and TRBJ2-1; D is unresolved. The CDR3 spans 17 residues. CDR1 SGHNT and CDR2 YENEEA come from the germline V gene. V gave up 1 base and J gave up 5 bases, with 18 bases separating them. The CDR3 sequence: CASSLGWRRGANNEQFF. CDR3 nucleotides: TGTGCCAGCAGCTTAGGTTGGAGACGTGGAGCCAACAATGAGCAGTTCTTC.

This sequence joins TRBV11-3 and TRBJ2-2; no reliable D call. Per the germline V gene, CDR1 is SGHNT and CDR2 is YENEEA. CDR3 length: 14 residues. V lost 2 bases and J lost 6, with 10 bases in between. This chain's CDR3 is CASSLKQEAGELFF. CDR3 nucleotide sequence: TGTGCCAGCAGCTTAAAGCAAGAGGCCGGGGAGCTGTTTTTT.

This clone was counted only a few times. This rearrangement joins TRBV19 to TRBJ1-2, with a tentative D call TRBD1 (5 bases). The CDR3 is made up of 14 amino acids. Per the germline V gene, CDR1 is LNHDA and CDR2 is SQIVND (reference sequence). The V end lost 7 bases, the J end lost 2 bases, and 14 bases lay between the germline ends. CDR3 bases: TGTGCCAGTATAGGGCCACGGGGGAACTATGGCTACACCTTC. It encodes CASIGPRGNYGYTF.

The V call is TRBV4-1, the J call TRBJ1-5; D is uncertain. This CDR3 region has 15 residues. Germline CDR1 MGHRA, CDR2 YSYEKL. The V gene lost 1 base and the J gene lost 0 bases, with 7 bases spanning the gap. This chain's CDR3 is CASSQAEFSNQPQHF. The CDR3 nucleotides are TGCGCCAGCAGCCAAGCCGAGTTTAGCAATCAGCCCCAGCATTTT.

This rearrangement joins TRBV7-2 to TRBJ2-1; the D gene is possibly TRBD1 (5 bases). Deletions cut 1 base from V and 4 bases from J, with 11 bases between. Germline lookup yields CDR1 SGHTA and CDR2 FQGNSA. This CDR3 spans 15 amino acids. The CDR3 loop is CASSLGGAFYNEQFF. DNA for the CDR3: TGTGCCAGCAGCTTAGGGGGCGCTTTTTACAATGAGCAGTTCTTC.

The CDR3 DNA is TGTGCCATCAGTTCCCGAAGGCCGCGGACTAGCGGCGAAGTTTCCTACGAGCAGTACTTC. It is translated as CAISSRRPRTSGEVSYEQYF. The rearrangement uses TRBV10-3 and TRBJ2-7; 10 nucleotides align to TRBD2. V was clipped by 5 bases and J by 1 base; unmatched bases: 20. This CDR3 is built from 20 residues. In germline, CDR1 is ENHRY, CDR2 SYGVKD.

V gene TRBV5-1 combines with J gene TRBJ1-5; no reliable D call. Looked up from germline, CDR1 is SGHRS and CDR2 is YFSETQ. This CDR3 contains 15 residues. Trimming removed 0 bases from V and 3 bases from J, with 10 bases in between. The CDR3 protein is CASSLGGDHNQPQHF. CDR3 in DNA: TGCGCCAGCAGCTTGGGAGGCGATCACAATCAGCCCCAGCATTTT.

The V gene is TRBV28, the J gene TRBJ2-1; TRBD2 is a possible D gene (6 bases). With 6 bases removed from V and 6 bases from J, the gap between germline ends came to 12 bases. The CDR3 is 13 residues long. Germline lookup yields CDR1 MDHEN and CDR2 SYDVKM. This CDR3 is CASRLGGINEQFF. The CDR3 DNA sequence: TGTGCCAGCAGGCTAGGAGGGATCAATGAGCAGTTCTTC.

The CDR3 sequence is CASSQSGSGGEQYF. The CDR3 coding sequence is TGCGCCAGCAGCCAGAGCGGGAGTGGTGGCGAGCAGTACTTC. The V gene is TRBV4-1, the J gene TRBJ2-7; TRBD2 matches 8 bases. The V gene end was trimmed by 3 bases and the J gene end by 6 bases; junction bases not matched to a gene: 7. The CDR3 is made up of 14 amino acids. From germline, CDR1 is MGHRA and CDR2 YSYEKL.

The chain employs TRBV29-1 and TRBJ2-1, with 8 nucleotides matching TRBD2. Trimming at V came to 4 bases and at J to 3 bases, leaving 5 bases not matched to a gene. In germline, CDR1 is SQVTM, CDR2 ANQGSEA. CDR3 length: 14 residues. CDR3 sequence (DNA): TGCAGCGTTGCTAGCGGGCAGCTCTACAATGAGCAGTTCTTC. Translated: CSVASGQLYNEQFF.

The chain uses TRBV6-6 and TRBJ1-2; D is perhaps TRBD1 (5 bases). CDR3 length: 16 amino acids. CDR1 is MNHNY and CDR2 is SVGAGI in the germline V gene (reference sequence). V was shortened by 0 bases and J by 6 bases, with 17 bases between the two germline ends. CDR3 in DNA: TGTGCCAGCAGTTACTCGGGGCGCAGAGGGAGGGATGGCTACACCTTC. Translating gives CASSYSGRRGRDGYTF.

V usage is TRBV2 and J usage is TRBJ1-3, with D uncertain. Germline CDR1 SNHLY, CDR2 FYNNEI. The V gene lost 3 bases and the J gene lost 0 bases, with 6 bases spanning the gap. The CDR3 length is 14 residues. CDR3: CASSDPRSGNTIYF. CDR3 nucleotides: TGTGCCAGCAGTGACCCCCGCTCTGGAAACACCATATATTTT.

The rearrangement uses TRBV19 and TRBJ2-7; TRBD1 might be the D (6 bases). V was cut by 4 bases and J by 0 bases, with 10 bases left in between. Germline CDR1 LNHDA, CDR2 SQIVND (reference sequence). CDR3 length: 14 amino acids. The chain's CDR3 is CASSRRDTSYEQYF. CDR3 sequence (DNA): TGTGCCAGTAGTAGACGGGACACCTCCTACGAGCAGTACTTC.

The rearrangement uses TRBV2 and TRBJ1-1; the D is unclear. CDR3 length: 14 amino acids. CDR1 and CDR2 (germline): SNHLY, FYNNEI. V was cut by 4 bases and J by 0 bases, with 9 bases left in between. The CDR3 DNA sequence: TGTGCCAGCAGTGCCTCACCTATGAACACTGAAGCTTTCTTT. It translates to CASSASPMNTEAFF.

The rearrangement joins TRBV5-1 to TRBJ2-1; unclear D gene. The CDR3 consists of 13 residues. Germline loops: CDR1 SGHRS, CDR2 YFSETQ. Between the trimmed V and J ends, which lost 3 bases and 5 bases, there was a span of 9 bases. CDR3: CASSSNLDNEQFF. DNA of the CDR3: TGCGCCAGCAGCTCCAATTTAGACAATGAGCAGTTCTTC.

This clone was found a few times. This sequence joins TRBV18 and TRBJ2-7; D gene uncertain. Per the germline V gene, CDR1 is KGHSH and CDR2 is LQKENI. The CDR3 spans 11 residues. With 4 bases removed from V and 5 bases from J, the gap between germline ends came to 6 bases. CDR3 bases: TGTGCCAGCTCACTAAATGACGAGCAGTACTTC. This encodes CASSLNDEQYF.

The V gene is TRBV28, the J gene TRBJ1-5; D not resolved. V was shortened by 6 bases and J by 2 bases, with 14 bases between the two germline ends. Germline V CDR1 and CDR2: MDHEN, SYDVKM. The CDR3 is made up of 15 amino acids. DNA of the CDR3: TGTGCCAGCAGGTCCCCCGTCGCGGGCAATCAGCCCCAGCATTTT. Protein sequence: CASRSPVAGNQPQHF.